This T cell receptor beta chain appears in the sequencing data of a study of blood T cell repertoires in COVID-19. V was trimmed by 3 bases and J by 5 bases, leaving 12 bases between them. The CDR3 loop spans 14 amino acids. Per the germline V gene, CDR1 is SGHRS and CDR2 is YFSETQ. Only in-frame clones appear in the TCRdb table, and some are missing; sequencing was by immunoSEQ multiplex PCR. Among roughly 70,000 clones, 87% were seen once, and the ten largest hold roughly 28%. The TCR sequence derives from an elderly woman with active or convalescent COVID-19. Sequencing was performed on peripheral blood. The chain links TRBV5-1 to TRBJ2-1, with a possible D match to TRBD2 (6 bases). CDR3 in amino acids: CASSSDRENNEQFF. The CDR3 DNA follows: TGCGCCAGCAGCTCCGACCGGGAGAACAATGAGCAGTTCTTC.